The present entry profiles one T cell receptor beta chain with its context. Trimming cost V 8 bases and J 0 bases, with 14 bases left between them. The CDR3 runs to 15 residues. CDR1 is LNHDA and CDR2 is SQIVND in the germline V gene (reference sequence). The sample belongs to a study of blood T cell repertoires in COVID-19. The method was immunoSEQ multiplex PCR; TCRdb's version includes in-frame clones alone and lacks a portion of them. The data contain about 52,000 clones, 85% to 90% of them seen just once; the ten biggest clones take up 15% to 20%. The V gene is TRBV19, the J gene TRBJ1-3; D remains ambiguous. This clonotype originated in a human donor in a cohort sampled during active COVID-19. Specimen: peripheral blood. The CDR3 protein is CASGRLGSSGNTIYF. CDR3 DNA: TGTGCCAGTGGGAGATTGGGAAGCTCTGGAAACACCATATATTTT.